This paragraph reports one T cell receptor (beta chain). Time point of the sample: persistent/refractory GD, antithyroid drugs over 5 years with positive TRAb. PBMC RNA served as the TCR library source. Patient provenance is recorded as an endocrinology department in Xi'an, China. This CDR3 is built from 14 residues. V was clipped by 5 bases and J by 4 bases, with 14 bases between them. Looked up from germline, CDR1 is MDHEN and CDR2 is SYDVKM. The data stem from a study of regulatory T cells in long-lasting Graves disease. Arm-PCR of CDR3 regions with iRepertoire HTBI primers generated TCR beta libraries. TCRdb redid the calling of the multiplex PCR reads with MiXCR, one entry per CDR3 protein. The repertoire holds 650,000 to 850,000 distinct CDR3 sequences, with around 32% as singletons.

The chain uses TRBV28 and TRBJ1-2; the D is unclear. This TCR derives from a female donor with Graves disease. The source material was peripheral blood mononuclear cells (PBMCs), sampled when the disease was refractory, from a patient treated with antithyroid drugs. The CDR3 sequence: CASSPSGPRYGYTF. In nucleotides, the CDR3 is TGTGCCAGCAGTCCTTCCGGGCCCCGCTATGGCTACACCTTC.